A selection of T cell receptor beta chains follows, all from one sample in a study of cytomegalovirus exposure and HLA in healthy donors. Method: immunoSEQ multiplex PCR; TCRdb's copy keeps in-frame clones and lacks some. Counted here are 250,000 to 400,000 clones, roughly 90% occurring once; the ten biggest clones make up roughly 0.96%. The sequenced sample was PBMCs. The receptors derive from a man younger than 40 in good health and CMV-seronegative. Both conserved end residues are part of each CDR3. D genes are given only for firm matches. Not all rows give a size; the values are once, few, many and, for expanded clones, a class.

TRBV7-9	-	-	TRBJ1-1	TGTGCCAGCAGCTTATCACTGGGCGACACTGAAGCTTTCTTT	CASSLSLGDTEAFF
TRBV6-1	-	-	TRBJ2-3	TGTGCCAGCAGTGAACCTCCGACAGGACCTAGCACAGATACGCAGTATTTT	CASSEPPTGPSTDTQYF
TRBV14	-	-	TRBJ1-2	TGTGCCAGCAGCCAAGGGGGACTCCGAAATAACTATGGCTACACCTTC	CASSQGGLRNNYGYTF
TRBV19	-	-	TRBJ1-1	TGTGCCAGTACTCTCGGCTACGGGAGGACTAACACTGAAGCTTTCTTT	CASTLGYGRTNTEAFF
TRBV7-9	-	TRBD1	TRBJ2-5	TGTGCCAGCACCTCAGGGGGTATGCGGGCCGGGGAGACCCAGTACTTC	CASTSGGMRAGETQYF
TRBV7-8	-	-	TRBJ1-2	TGTGCCAGCAGCTTAGGGACAGAGGTCTACACCTTC	CASSLGTEVYTF
TRBV6-1	once	-	TRBJ1-1	TGTGCCAGCAGTGACATACCCCCGGGGGCTTTCTTT	CASSDIPPGAFF
TRBV5-1	-	TRBD2	TRBJ2-1	TGCGCCAGCAGCTTGGAGGGACTAGCGGGGGGCCGCAATGAGCAGTTCTTC	CASSLEGLAGGRNEQFF
TRBV25-1	-	-	TRBJ2-1	TGTGCCAGCAGTGGTAACGGGATGGGTGAGCAGTTCTTC	CASSGNGMGEQFF
TRBV27	-	-	TRBJ1-2	TGTGCCAGCGGACGGAGAGGCGGGCAGGGGACTAACTATGGCTACACCTTC	CASGRRGGQGTNYGYTF
TRBV6-5	once	TRBD1	TRBJ2-7	TGTGCCAGCAGTTACTCAGGACAGGGGCTGGGCGAGCAGTACTTC	CASSYSGQGLGEQYF
TRBV25-1	-	-	TRBJ2-3	TGTGCCAGCAGTGAATCGGTTCCGGATACGCAGTATTTT	CASSESVPDTQYF
TRBV6-6	-	-	TRBJ1-3	TGTGCCAGCGAGGGCGGGGCTGGAAACACCATATATTTT	CASEGGAGNTIYF
TRBV7-2	-	-	TRBJ2-1	TGTGCCAGCAGCCCAGACAGAGCCGGTTACAATGAGCAGTTCTTC	CASSPDRAGYNEQFF
TRBV11-2	once	-	TRBJ2-1	TGTGCCAGCAGCTTAGCGTATCGGTCTTCGAGACAGGCATACAATGAGCAGTTCTTC	CASSLAYRSSRQAYNEQFF
TRBV6-5	once	-	TRBJ2-7	TGTGCCAGCAGTCCCGAGGACACGGACTACGAGCAGTACTTC	CASSPEDTDYEQYF
TRBV18	-	-	TRBJ1-1	TGTGCCAGCTCATCAGAGGGTGCTGAAGCTTTCTTT	CASSSEGAEAFF
TRBV4-1	-	TRBD2	TRBJ2-2	TGCGCCAGCAGCCAAGAACAGGGACTAGCGGGGACCGGGGAGCTGTTTTTT	CASSQEQGLAGTGELFF
TRBV6-1	-	TRBD1	TRBJ2-3	TGTGCCAGCAGTGGCGCAGGGGGCCGCACAGATACGCAGTATTTT	CASSGAGGRTDTQYF
TRBV19	once	TRBD2	TRBJ2-1	TGTGCCAGTAGTATTCGGGACTATAACAATGAGCAGTTCTTC	CASSIRDYNNEQFF
TRBV21-1	-	-	TRBJ1-1	TGTGCCAGCAGCAGCCGACAGCCTGAAGCTTTCTTT	CASSSRQPEAFF
TRBV6-5	-	-	TRBJ1-6	TGTGCCAGCAGTTCTCTATACTCACCCCTCCACTTT	CASSSLYSPLHF
TRBV19	-	TRBD2	TRBJ2-1	TGTGCCAGTAGTGAGACTAGCGTACCGTACAATGAGCAGTTCTTC	CASSETSVPYNEQFF
TRBV4-3	-	TRBD2	TRBJ2-2	TGCGCCAGCAGCCAAGGACTCCTTAGCCCAGCGGGGTACACCGGGGAGCTGTTTTTT	CASSQGLLSPAGYTGELFF
TRBV6-1	-	TRBD1	TRBJ1-6	TGTGCCAGCAGGGGGACAGGCTTCTATAATTCACCCCTCCACTTT	CASRGTGFYNSPLHF
TRBV10-3	-	-	TRBJ2-5	TGTGCCATCAGTGACAGGCAAGAGACCCAGTACTTC	CAISDRQETQYF
TRBV27	once	-	TRBJ1-5	TGTGCCAGCAGAGGACTCGGGGGTTATCAGCCCCAGCATTTT	CASRGLGGYQPQHF
TRBV2	-	TRBD1	TRBJ1-2	TGTGCCAGCAGGAGGGACAGCTATGGCTACACCTTC	CASRRDSYGYTF
TRBV6-5	once	TRBD1	TRBJ1-2	TGTGCCAGCAGTAAAAGGACAGGGAATGGCTACACCTTC	CASSKRTGNGYTF
TRBV7-8	-	-	TRBJ1-4	TGTGCCAGCAGTTCAGGGGCCATTAATGAAAAACTGTTTTTT	CASSSGAINEKLFF
TRBV18	-	-	TRBJ2-2	TGTGCCAGCTCACCAACCAGGGTACATTACACCGGGGAGCTGTTTTTT	CASSPTRVHYTGELFF
TRBV4-3	-	-	TRBJ1-2	TGCGCCAGCAGCCGATCAGGAGGCTTCTATGGCTACACCTTC	CASSRSGGFYGYTF
TRBV4-2	-	-	TRBJ2-2	TGTGCCAGCAGCCATAACGTAGGGGGGGCCGGGGAGCTGTTTTTT	CASSHNVGGAGELFF
TRBV7-9	-	-	TRBJ2-1	TGTGCCAGCAGCTCCCGGGACACAGGCTCCTACAATGAGCAGTTCTTC	CASSSRDTGSYNEQFF
TRBV7-8	-	-	TRBJ1-2	TGTGCCAGCAGGCGGGTAGACTATGGCTACACCTTC	CASRRVDYGYTF
TRBV6-6	few	-	TRBJ1-2	TGTGCCAGCAGTTACTCGGCGGAACTCGGCTACACCTTC	CASSYSAELGYTF
TRBV29-1	-	-	TRBJ1-2	TGCAGCCTGTATGACACCGCAGACTATGGCTACACCTTC	CSLYDTADYGYTF
TRBV5-4	once	-	TRBJ2-3	TGTGCCAGCAGCGTGGGACTTCCCAAAGATACGCAGTATTTT	CASSVGLPKDTQYF
TRBV7-8	-	-	TRBJ2-2	TGTGCCAGCAGCCCACACCGCCTGGCCGGGGAGCTGTTTTTT	CASSPHRLAGELFF
TRBV5-1	-	-	TRBJ2-5	TGCGCCAGCAGCTTGGGGTTCCGGGAGACCCAGTACTTC	CASSLGFRETQYF
TRBV2	-	TRBD1	TRBJ1-6	TGTGCCAGCAGTTACCGGGACAGAGGATCACCCCTCCACTTT	CASSYRDRGSPLHF
TRBV15	-	-	TRBJ1-4	TGTGCCACCAGCAGAGGGGACACAACGCGGGAAAAACTGTTTTTT	CATSRGDTTREKLFF
TRBV6-1	-	-	TRBJ1-5	TGTGCCAGCAGTGAATATCGGGGGTGGGGCAATCAGCCCCAGCATTTT	CASSEYRGWGNQPQHF
TRBV5-4	-	-	TRBJ1-2	TGTGCCAGCAGCTTGAATTGGGGCGCGAGCTATGGCTACACCTTC	CASSLNWGASYGYTF
TRBV25-1	-	-	TRBJ2-2	TGTGCCAGCAGTGAATACGCACTAACGAACACCGGGGAGCTGTTTTTT	CASSEYALTNTGELFF
TRBV30	-	-	TRBJ2-3	TGTGCCTGGAAAGGAATAGCATACACAGATACGCAGTATTTT	CAWKGIAYTDTQYF
TRBV7-9	-	-	TRBJ1-1	TGTGCCAGCAGCTCATCCGGTAGCCGGTTTGGAGCTTTCTTT	CASSSSGSRFGAFF
TRBV5-1	-	-	TRBJ2-2	TGCGCCAGCAGCCCTACAGGTTCCGGCACCGGGGAGCTGTTTTTT	CASSPTGSGTGELFF